A single sample is the source of the 16 T cell receptor beta chains below, sequenced in a study of T cells in women clearing cervical HPV infection (dated by TCRdb to the late 2010s). Receptor amplification or capture employed the immunoSEQ multiplex PCR assay. The source is immuneACCESS, and TCRdb retained only in-frame sequences with V and J called. Part of the clones is not carried over; for the studies checked, unresolved V genes explain less than half of this, and the remainder is unexplained. The sample's clone listing holds about 32,000 clones. Of the sample, more than 3.5% falls within the top ten clones. Sequenced sample: blood buffy coat. These receptors were taken from a woman between 18 and 69 years old with a cervical HPV16 infection that either progressed to CIN3+ or cleared (not recorded which).

Details on this clone: The CDR3 end falls 3 residues outside the read, so it is completed with the germline J gene. This sequence joins TRBV2 and TRBJ2-6, with D perhaps TRBD1 (5 bases). The germline V gene has CDR1 SNHLY and CDR2 FYNNEI. Trimming stripped 9 bases from V and 3 bases from J, with 12 bases between. The CDR3 totals 14 residues. CDR3 in amino acids: CASDTGIGANVLTF. CDR3 bases read: TGTGCCAGTGATACAGGTATTGGGGCCAACGTC. Together with reference TRBV2 and TRBJ2-6, the CDR3 gives the full variable domain: EPEVTQTPSHQVTQMGQEVILRCVPISNHLYFYWYRQILGQKVEFLVSFYNNEISEKSEIFDDQFSVERPDGSNFTLKIRSTKLEDSAMYFCASDTGIGANVLTFGAGSRLTVL.

For this clone: The CDR3 goes on 3 residues after the read ends, and that part is filled in from the germline J gene. The chain combines TRBV6-2 or TRBV6-3 with TRBJ1-1; 8 bases are a match to TRBD1. Germline V lookup: CDR1 MNHEY, CDR2 SVGEGT. The CDR3 loop spans 17 amino acids. The junction had 8 bases not matched to a gene; V was cut back by 2 bases and J by 0 bases. The CDR3 region is CASSYPAGTGMNTEAFF. Incomplete CDR3 DNA: TGTGCCAGCAGTTACCCCGCCGGGACAGGAATGAACACTGAA.

To note about this clone: The read ends 3 residues shy of where the CDR3 ends; the end is completed using the germline J gene. The genes are TRBV23-1 and TRBJ1-2; a possible D gene is TRBD1 (5 bases). TRBV23-1 carries the ORF label, with uncertain function. Trimming left V 2 bases short and J 6 bases short, with 10 bases between. The length of the CDR3 is 13 residues. CDR3 sequence: CASSQPGGDGYTF. The sequenced CDR3 bases are TGCGCCAGCAGTCAACCTGGGGGGGATGGC.

As to this clone: The read halts 3 residues ahead of the CDR3 end, with the missing end drawn from the germline J gene. The J gene is TRBJ2-7, the V gene TRBV20-1; perhaps TRBD1 as D (5 bases). This CDR3 has 13 amino acids. CDR1 and CDR2 (germline): DFQATT, SNEGSKA (reference sequence). Trimming pared 3 bases from V and 1 base from J, leaving 10 bases between. The CDR3 loop reads CSASRQGSYEQYF. CDR3 DNA (partial): TGCAGTGCTAGCCGGCAGGGTTCCTACGAG.

The part of the CDR3 DNA that was read is TGTGCCAGCAGCCAAGGGACTACCCAAGAGACG. Translated: CASSQGTTQET. The CDR3 reads in full as CASSQGTTQETQYF. J is TRBJ2-3 and V is TRBV11-2; 7 positions agree with TRBD2. The DNA ends 3 residues before the CDR3 does, and the rest of the CDR3 is filled in from the germline J gene. The germline CDR1 and CDR2 sequences are SGHAT and FQNNGV. CDR3 length equals 14 residues.

Details on this clone: The sequenced fragment ends 3 residues before the CDR3 boundary, so the rest is inferred from the germline J gene. The V and J genes are TRBV5-6 and TRBJ2-7; 10 nucleotides line up with TRBD2. The V segment lost 4 bases and the J segment 1 base; nucleotides outside the gene matches: 5. Germline lookup yields CDR1 SGHDT and CDR2 YYEEEE. The CDR3 extends over 15 amino acids. CDR3 DNA, as far as it was read: TGTGCCAGCAGCCTGGGACTAGCGCCTTCCTACGAG. Translation gives CASSLGLAPSYE. The CDR3 reads in full as CASSLGLAPSYEQYF.

Concerning this clone: Read data end 3 residues before the CDR3 end; the end is taken from the germline J gene. This chain links TRBV5-1 with TRBJ2-7; possibly TRBD2 for D (6 bases). CDR1 SGHRS and CDR2 YFSETQ come from the germline V gene. CDR3 length equals 15 residues. Trimming took 2 bases from V and 2 from J, leaving 14 bases between them. The CDR3: CASSLSAGQTYEQYF. Incomplete CDR3 DNA: TGCGCCAGCAGCTTATCAGCGGGCCAAACCTACGAG.

On this clone itself: From the germline J gene comes the end of the CDR3, since the read stops 3 residues before it. The chain combines TRBV7-9 with TRBJ1-1, with D unresolved. The CDR3 consists of 12 residues. Looked up from germline, CDR1 is SEHNR and CDR2 is FQNEAQ (reference sequence). Trimming pared 8 bases from V and 7 bases from J, leaving 14 bases between. The CDR3 bases that were read are TGTGCCAGCCTGCTGGGTGAGGGTGAA. This codes for CASLLGEGE. The CDR3 in full is CASLLGEGEAFF.

Notes on this clone: The CDR3 goes on 3 residues after the read ends, and that part is filled in from the germline J gene. This chain links TRBV18 with TRBJ2-5, with 8 bases matching TRBD1. CDR1 is KGHSH and CDR2 is LQKENI in the germline V gene. The CDR3 covers 18 residues. J lost 5 bases, V lost 0 bases, and 14 bases had no gene match. Incomplete CDR3 DNA: TGTGCCAGCTCACCACCGTTACGGACAGGGCTGGGATGGGAGACC. Protein product: CASSPPLRTGLGWET. The CDR3, in full, reads CASSPPLRTGLGWETQYF. The variable domain in full, with the rest retrieved from reference TRBV18 and TRBJ2-5, is NAGVMQNPRHLVRRRGQEARLRCSPMKGHSHVYWYRQLPEEGLKFMVYLQKENIIDESGMPKERFSAEFPKEGPSILRIQQVVRGDSAAYFCASSPPLRTGLGWETQYFGPGTRLLVL.

On this clone: Read sequence stops 3 residues before the CDR3 end, and the germline J gene provides the missing end. V is TRBV9 and J is TRBJ1-3; D remains unclear. The germline gives CDR1 SGDLS, CDR2 YYNGEE. The CDR3 runs to 15 residues. Trimming pared 0 bases from V and 0 bases from J, leaving 7 bases between. CDR3 protein: CASSVGTFSGNTIYF. The CDR3 DNA, read in part, is TGTGCCAGCAGCGTAGGCACATTCTCTGGAAACACC.

For this clone: The observed sequence ends 3 residues before the CDR3 terminus, with the missing tail filled in from the germline J gene. This chain uses TRBV27 with TRBJ2-7; 10 nucleotides line up with TRBD2. Germline V gene data show CDR1 as MNHEY and CDR2 as SMNVEV (reference sequence). The V and J ends lost 5 bases and 3 bases, in that order; junction bases with no gene match: 4. This CDR3 comprises 14 residues. This CDR3 reads CASSLTSGYYEQYF. CDR3 bases read: TGTGCCAGCAGTCTGACTAGCGGGTACTACGAG.

Details on this clone: The read comes to an end 3 residues before the CDR3 does, leaving the germline J gene to fill in the end. The chain links TRBV5-1 to TRBJ1-2; 8 bases are shared with TRBD1. The CDR3 has 15 residues. Unmatched junction bases numbered 12, after V lost 4 bases and J lost 7 bases. Germline CDR1 reads SGHRS; CDR2 reads YFSETQ. CDR3 residues: CASSPLTGAKGGYTF. The CDR3 DNA, read in part, is TGCGCCAGCAGCCCCTTGACAGGGGCGAAGGGTGGC.

Regarding this clone: The read ends 3 residues before the CDR3 terminus; that terminus is restored from the germline J gene. The chain uses TRBV29-1 and TRBJ2-3, with 14 bases identical to TRBD2. Germline V gene lookup returns CDR1 SQVTM and CDR2 ANQGSEA. The CDR3 is made up of 14 amino acids. Incomplete CDR3 DNA: TGCAGCGTACAGACTAGCGGGAGGGAGGAGACG. Translating it yields CSVQTSGREET. The entire CDR3 protein reads CSVQTSGREETQYF.

On this clone: Read sequence stops 3 residues before the CDR3 end, and the germline J gene provides the missing end. The chain carries TRBV19 and TRBJ1-1; maybe TRBD1 (5 bases). V was clipped by 5 bases and J by 4 bases, with 14 bases between them. The CDR3 runs 14 residues. CDR1 is LNHDA, CDR2 SQIVND, per germline (reference sequence). CDR3 DNA, as far as it was read: TGTGCCAGTAGTGTGGACCGGGGGGGCACTGAA. Residues: CASSVDRGGTE. The CDR3 reads in full as CASSVDRGGTEAFF.

Remarks on this clone: The read ends 3 residues early relative to the CDR3; the germline J gene fills the gap. J is TRBJ1-2 and V is TRBV30; 8 bases line up with TRBD1. This CDR3 comprises 15 residues. Germline CDR1 GTSNPN, CDR2 SVGIG (reference sequence). The CDR3 bases that were read are TGTGCCTGGAGTGACCTGGACAGGGCCAAAAACATC. This encodes CAWSDLDRAKNI. In full, the CDR3 reads CAWSDLDRAKNIYTF. The complete variable domain, with remaining parts taken from reference TRBV30 and TRBJ1-2, reads SQTIHQWPATLVQPVGSPLSLECTVEGTSNPNLYWYRQAAGRGLQLLFYSVGIGQISSEVPQNLSASRPQDRQFILSSKKLLLSDSGFYLCAWSDLDRAKNIYTFGSGTRLTVV.

Of note for this clone: From the germline J gene comes the end of the CDR3, since the read stops 3 residues before it. J is TRBJ2-2 and V is TRBV5-1; 7 bases agree with TRBD2. The V gene's germline CDR1 is SGHRS and CDR2 YFSETQ. CDR3 size: 17 residues. The DNA read from the CDR3 is TGCGCCAGCAGCTTGGGACCCTCGGGGGGTAGAAATTCACCG. This encodes CASSLGPSGGRNSP. The entire CDR3 reads CASSLGPSGGRNSPLFF.